This passage covers 14 T cell receptor beta chains from one sample sequenced in a study of OX40 agonist ivuxolimab in advanced cancers. Assay used: immunoSEQ multiplex PCR; TCRdb lists only in-frame clones, some missing. The table has 50,000 to 70,000 clones, around 91% seen once; the top ten hold 14%. Sample: CD4+ or CD8+ T cells sorted from blood, taken in a trial of the OX40 agonist ivuxolimab. The receptors here all came from an adult with an advanced solid tumor such as melanoma, head and neck, liver or kidney cancer.

The genes are TRBV4-1 and TRBJ1-4; 7 nucleotides line up with TRBD1. Germline-derived CDR1 and CDR2 are MGHRA and YSYEKL. With 4 bases clipped from V and 6 bases from J, the junction kept 11 bases outside the gene matches. There are 16 residues in the CDR3. The CDR3, as DNA: TGCGCCAGCAGCCCGGAGGAGGGACAGCTCTATGAAAAACTGTTTTTT. It codes for CASSPEEGQLYEKLFF.

V usage is TRBV19 and J usage is TRBJ1-5, with TRBD1 as a possible D gene (5 bases). The CDR3 length is 15 residues. The ends were cut back, 7 bases at V and 7 bases at J, with 20 bases in the middle. CDR1 and CDR2 (germline): LNHDA, SQIVND (reference sequence). Here the CDR3 DNA reads TGTGCCAGTAACATCGGGACGAGGGCTAGGCAGCCCCAGCATTTT. As protein: CASNIGTRARQPQHF.

The chain carries TRBV5-1 and TRBJ2-1; 10 nucleotides align to TRBD2. The germline CDR1 and CDR2 sequences are SGHRS and YFSETQ. The CDR3 consists of 15 residues. Losses at the gene ends were 0 bases for V and 15 bases for J; bases not matched to a gene: 12. DNA of the CDR3: TGCGCCAGCAGCTTGGAACCGACGCTAGCGGGAGAAATGTTCTTC. Its protein is CASSLEPTLAGEMFF.

The V call is TRBV4-1, the J call TRBJ2-1; D gene uncertain. The CDR3 length is 16 residues. CDR1 is MGHRA, CDR2 YSYEKL, per germline. The V and J ends lost 0 bases and 1 base respectively, with 10 bases between them. The CDR3 DNA follows: TGCGCCAGCAGCCAAGATGCCCAGATATCCTACAATGAGCAGTTCTTC. Translated, it gives CASSQDAQISYNEQFF.

This clone was seen just once. V gene TRBV5-4 combines with J gene TRBJ2-7; the D call may be TRBD1 or TRBD2 (5 bases each). The CDR3 sequence is 15 residues long. Germline loops: CDR1 SGHNT, CDR2 YYREEE (reference sequence). With 4 bases removed from V and 2 bases from J, the gap between germline ends came to 16 bases. The CDR3 nucleotides are TGTGCCAGCAGCCCCCTCCGGGACCAAACCTACGAGCAGTACTTC. It translates to CASSPLRDQTYEQYF. The full variable domain, its missing parts supplied by reference TRBV5-4 and TRBJ2-7, is ETGVTQSPTHLIKTRGQQVTLRCSSQSGHNTVSWYQQALGQGPQFIFQYYREEENGRGNFPPRFSGLQFPNYSSELNVNALELDDSALYLCASSPLRDQTYEQYFGPGTRLTVT.

The rearrangement links TRBV5-4 to TRBJ1-6, with D maybe TRBD1 (5 bases). The V and J ends lost 2 bases and 9 bases respectively, with 12 bases between them. The CDR3 consists of 14 residues. Germline V CDR1 and CDR2: SGHNT, YYREEE (reference sequence). The CDR3, as DNA: TGTGCCAGCAGCTTTTCGGGGGTAGGTTCACCCCTCCACTTT. It encodes CASSFSGVGSPLHF.

The chain couples TRBV2 to TRBJ1-1, with D possibly being TRBD1 (5 bases). V shed 2 bases and J shed 6 bases, with 13 bases lying between them. The CDR3 is made up of 14 amino acids. CDR1 is SNHLY and CDR2 is FYNNEI in the germline V gene. This chain's CDR3 is CASSELGGSPEAFF. As DNA, the CDR3 is TGTGCCAGCAGTGAATTGGGGGGATCTCCTGAAGCTTTCTTT.

The chain joins TRBV6-6 to TRBJ2-2, with unresolved D. The germline CDR1 and CDR2 sequences are MNHNY and SVGAGI (reference sequence). The CDR3 is 12 amino acids. Trimming stripped 2 bases from V and 8 bases from J, with 6 bases between. Written as DNA, the CDR3 is TGTGCCAGCAGTTACCTGGTTGGGGAGCTGTTTTTT. This translates into CASSYLVGELFF.

The chain recombines TRBV7-9 with TRBJ2-7, with D perhaps matching TRBD1 or TRBD2 (5 bases each). This CDR3 region has 14 residues. Germline values: CDR1 SEHNR, CDR2 FQNEAQ (reference sequence). The V end was cut by 3 bases, the J end by 2 bases, with 11 bases between. The CDR3 sequence is CASSFRDAPYEQYF. The CDR3 bases are TGTGCCAGCAGCTTCCGGGACGCACCCTACGAGCAGTACTTC.

The V gene is TRBV11-2, the J gene TRBJ2-7; TRBD2 is a possible D gene (5 bases). Germline lookup yields CDR1 SGHAT and CDR2 FQNNGV. V lost 3 bases to trimming and J lost 3 bases, with 9 bases between them. The CDR3 length is 13 residues. The CDR3 protein is CASSFGVVYEQYF. DNA for the CDR3: TGTGCCAGCAGCTTCGGGGTCGTCTACGAGCAGTACTTC.

This chain links TRBV5-6 with TRBJ1-4; the D is unclear. The CDR3 sequence is 16 residues long. V lost 3 bases, J lost 0 bases, and 12 bases lay in between. Germline-derived CDR1 and CDR2 are SGHDT and YYEEEE. The CDR3 region has the DNA TGTGCCAGCAGCTCCCAAAGGGATACAACTAATGAAAAACTGTTTTTT. Residues: CASSSQRDTTNEKLFF.

V and J are TRBV29-1 and TRBJ2-7; weak D call: TRBD1 (6 bases). CDR3 size: 12 residues. CDR1 SQVTM and CDR2 ANQGSEA come from the germline V gene. With 2 bases removed from V and 3 bases from J, the gap between germline ends came to 8 bases. This CDR3 is CSVERGGYEQYF. The CDR3 DNA follows: TGCAGCGTTGAAAGAGGGGGCTACGAGCAGTACTTC.

The chain joins TRBV7-2 to TRBJ1-5; TRBD1 aligns across 7 bases. The trim removed 1 base at V and 5 bases at J, leaving 8 bases unmatched. The CDR3 runs 16 residues. Germline lookup yields CDR1 SGHTA and CDR2 FQGNSA. CDR3 in amino acids: CASSLEYRGVDQPQHF. For the CDR3, the DNA is TGTGCCAGCAGCTTAGAGTACAGGGGTGTTGATCAGCCCCAGCATTTT.

V and J are TRBV5-1 and TRBJ2-7; weak D call: TRBD1 (6 bases). Looked up from germline, CDR1 is SGHRS and CDR2 is YFSETQ. The CDR3 is made up of 16 amino acids. Trimming cost V 1 base and J 0 bases, with 14 bases left between them. The CDR3 region is CASSLYPGTTSYEQYF. The CDR3, as DNA: TGCGCCAGCAGCTTGTATCCCGGGACAACCTCCTACGAGCAGTACTTC.